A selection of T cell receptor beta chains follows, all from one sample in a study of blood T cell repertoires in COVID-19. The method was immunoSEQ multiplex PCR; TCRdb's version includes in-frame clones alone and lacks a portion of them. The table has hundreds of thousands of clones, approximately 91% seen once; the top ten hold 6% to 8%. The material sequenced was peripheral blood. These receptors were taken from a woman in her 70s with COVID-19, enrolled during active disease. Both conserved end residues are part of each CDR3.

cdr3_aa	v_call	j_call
CASRQGEDGYTF	TRBV10-2	TRBJ1-2
CASSLNGASPLHF	TRBV5-1	TRBJ1-6
CASSIHPGQGHEKLFF	TRBV19	TRBJ1-4
CASSSDGVATEAFF	TRBV11-2	TRBJ1-1
CASSLTVGFPGTDPNEKLFF	TRBV5-8	TRBJ1-4
CASSISGLAGYPYEQYF	TRBV19	TRBJ2-7
CAISEREGGKNQPQHF	TRBV10-3	TRBJ1-5
CASTMEGQGIREGGYTF	TRBV6-4	TRBJ1-2
CAWSVWAGEQFF	TRBV30	TRBJ2-1
CASSPSLRGGLETQYF	TRBV7-2	TRBJ2-5
CASSYGAGRYSPLHF	TRBV6-5	TRBJ1-6
CASSLTGNHYGYTF	TRBV28	TRBJ1-2
CASSLQGNLGYTF	TRBV12-3/TRBV12-4	TRBJ1-2
CASSFDAVQGYGYTF	TRBV5-4	TRBJ1-2
CASSIAPQGNQPQHF	TRBV19	TRBJ1-5
CASSLARTSGEVSDEQFF	TRBV5-1	TRBJ2-1
CASSGTGGGPREQYF	TRBV7-2	TRBJ2-7
CSARTDREQYF	TRBV20-1	TRBJ2-7
CATRRSGGSTGELFF	TRBV24-1	TRBJ2-2
CASSMGETGVGNQPQHF	TRBV19	TRBJ1-5